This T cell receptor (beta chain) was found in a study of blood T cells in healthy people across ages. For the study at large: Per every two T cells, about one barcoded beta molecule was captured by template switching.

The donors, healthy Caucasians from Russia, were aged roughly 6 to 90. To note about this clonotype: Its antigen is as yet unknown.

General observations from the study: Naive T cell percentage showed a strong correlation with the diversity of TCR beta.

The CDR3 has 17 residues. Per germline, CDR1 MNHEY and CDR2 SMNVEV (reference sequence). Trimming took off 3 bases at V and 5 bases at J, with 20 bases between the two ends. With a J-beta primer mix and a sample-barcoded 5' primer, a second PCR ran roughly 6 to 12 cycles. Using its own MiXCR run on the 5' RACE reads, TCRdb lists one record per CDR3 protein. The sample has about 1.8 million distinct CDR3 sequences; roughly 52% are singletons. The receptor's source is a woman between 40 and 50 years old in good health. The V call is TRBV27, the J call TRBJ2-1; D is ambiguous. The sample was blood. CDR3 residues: CASSLAPAGRPNNEQFF. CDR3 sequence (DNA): TGTGCCAGCAGTTTGGCCCCCGCTGGTAGGCCGAACAATGAGCAGTTCTTC.